These T cell receptor beta chains were read from a single sample in a study of T cell responses to AZD1222 COVID-19 vaccine. Using immunoSEQ multiplex PCR, the repertoire was profiled, and TCRdb retains in-frame clones only, with some absent. The sample shows some 130,000 clones, roughly 93% of them seen only once. Sample: peripheral blood, taken on day 0 of AZD1222 vaccination. These receptor sequences come from an adult in good health. The conserved cysteine and the conserved F or W are not part of the CDR3 here. A D gene is named only where the DNA matches it firmly.

TRBJ2-1 12 TRBV24-1 TRBD1 ATSDVDRANEQF
TRBJ1-2 10 TRBV12-3/TRBV12-4 NA ASSVQGTGYT
TRBJ1-1 12 TRBV19 NA ASSFGTPNTEAF
TRBJ1-2 15 TRBV9 TRBD1 ASSVSPGQGAVSGYT
TRBJ1-5 13 TRBV2 TRBD1 ASSGDSYSNQPQH
TRBJ2-1 15 TRBV10-2 TRBD2 ASSESSYGREKNEQF
TRBJ2-3 13 TRBV5-1 NA ASTMTPLETDTQY
TRBJ1-2 11 TRBV12-3/TRBV12-4 TRBD1 ASRTGQGFGYT
TRBJ1-1 12 TRBV27 TRBD1 ASSRTGENTEAF
TRBJ1-1 11 TRBV12-3/TRBV12-4 TRBD1 ASSLTGGSEAF